This T cell receptor beta chain was documented in a study of blood T cells in healthy people across ages. The study's findings and limits: Comparison with aged donors showed that long-lived donors had more naive CD4+ cells and higher diversity.

The use of a sample-barcoded 5' primer and a J-beta primer mix characterized a second PCR of roughly 6 to 11 cycles. A template-switch adaptor containing 12 random nucleotides labeled each cDNA molecule. From the 5' RACE reads, TCRdb called clonotypes with MiXCR, one entry per CDR3 protein. Counted here are 1,500,000 or so distinct CDR3 sequences, 59% occurring once; the ten biggest clones make up approximately 7%. Turning to this clonotype: The antigen is not known.

The germline CDR1 and CDR2 sequences are DFQATT and SNEGSKA (reference sequence). The junction had 11 bases not matched to a gene; V was cut back by 0 bases and J by 5 bases. There are 16 residues in the CDR3. The chain carries TRBV20-1 and TRBJ2-7; the match to TRBD1 covers 9 bases. The material sequenced was blood. The TCR originated in a man aged 18 to 30 in good health. The CDR3 nucleotides read TGCAGTGCTAGAGATATTGGGCGGGACAGGGATGACGAGCAGTACTTC. Protein sequence: CSARDIGRDRDDEQYF.